This passage covers 11 T cell receptor beta chains from one sample sequenced in a study of cytomegalovirus exposure and HLA in healthy donors. This PCR relied on a set of 60 Vbeta primers and 13 Jbeta primers. Profiled with immunoSEQ multiplex PCR; TCRdb holds only in-frame clones, not every one. The sample includes roughly 150,000 clones, roughly 80% seen only once; the top ten take 3.5% to 5.5%. The material sequenced was PBMCs. The receptor set was obtained from a middle-aged woman in good health and CMV-seropositive.

The rearrangement uses TRBV6-5 and TRBJ1-2; 7 bases fit TRBD1. CDR1 and CDR2 from the germline V gene are MNHEY and SVGAGI. The CDR3 has 15 amino acids. The V segment lost 0 bases and the J segment 8 bases; nucleotides outside the gene matches: 9. DNA of the CDR3: TGTGCCAGCAGTTACTCTCGGGGACAGACTTGGGGCTACACCTTC. Protein: CASSYSRGQTWGYTF.

CDR3 DNA sequence: TGTGCCAGCAGCCTTAGCGAGACCCAGTACTTC. It encodes CASSLSETQYF. The chain has TRBV5-6 and TRBJ2-5; D gene unclear. There are 11 residues in the CDR3. Per the germline V gene, CDR1 is SGHDT and CDR2 is YYEEEE. V was shortened by 4 bases and J by 5 bases, with 6 bases between the two germline ends. Full variable domain (missing parts from reference TRBV5-6 and TRBJ2-5): DAGVTQSPTHLIKTRGQQVTLRCSPKSGHDTVSWYQQALGQGPQFIFQYYEEEERQRGNFPDRFSGHQFPNYSSELNVNALLLGDSALYLCASSLSETQYFGPGTRLLVL.

The J gene is TRBJ1-2, the V gene TRBV27, with TRBD1 matching 8 bases. Looked up from germline, CDR1 is MNHEY and CDR2 is SMNVEV (reference sequence). The CDR3 loop spans 17 amino acids. Trimming took 0 bases from V and 5 from J; bases not matched to a gene: 11. Written as DNA, the CDR3 is TGTGCCAGCAGTTTATCTGGGCAGGGGGCGTTTTCATATGGCTACACCTTC. Its translation is CASSLSGQGAFSYGYTF.

This clone was detected only once. The CDR3 coding sequence is TGTGCCAGCAGACCCTATTTGACAGACATGAACACTGAAGCTTTCTTT. It translates to CASRPYLTDMNTEAFF. The chain has TRBV6-6 and TRBJ1-1, with TRBD1 as a possible D gene (5 bases). With 6 bases removed from V and 0 bases from J, the gap between germline ends came to 17 bases. The CDR3 runs to 16 residues. Germline V gene data show CDR1 as MNHNY and CDR2 as SVGAGI (reference sequence).

CDR3: CASRTGQGREKLFF. CDR3 nucleotides: TGTGCCAGCAGAACTGGACAGGGCAGAGAAAAACTGTTTTTT. The rearrangement joins TRBV2 to TRBJ1-4; 8 bases are a match to TRBD1. V lost 6 bases to trimming and J lost 8 bases; unmatched junction nucleotides: 8. Germline CDR1 reads SNHLY; CDR2 reads FYNNEI. The CDR3 has 14 residues.

In regard to this clone: One end of the junction does not line up with germline, which may come from a read error. The chain uses TRBV7-9 and TRBJ2-2, with a possible D match to TRBD2 (6 bases). The CDR3 runs 16 residues. The germline V gene encodes CDR1 SEHNR and CDR2 FQNEAQ (reference sequence). Here the CDR3 reads CSSSLASSATAGELFF. CDR3 sequence (DNA): TGTTCCAGCAGCTTGGCATCTAGCGCCACCGCCGGGGAGCTGTTTTTT.

The chain is built from TRBV5-1 and TRBJ2-5, with TRBD2 matching over 9 bases. V shed 0 bases and J 3 bases; nucleotides not matched to a gene: 3. CDR3 length: 15 residues. The germline V gene has CDR1 SGHRS and CDR2 YFSETQ. The CDR3 DNA is TGCGCCAGCAGCTTGGGCGCGGGGGGGGAAGAGACCCAGTACTTC. Translated: CASSLGAGGEETQYF.

J is TRBJ1-2 and V is TRBV14; a weak D match, TRBD1 (6 bases). CDR1 SGHDN and CDR2 FVKESK come from the germline V gene. The CDR3 is 14 residues long. Trimming took 5 bases from V and 2 from J, leaving 12 bases between them. The CDR3 DNA reads as TGTGCCAGCAGCTCGGAGACAGGAAACTATGGCTACACCTTC. Translated: CASSSETGNYGYTF.

J is TRBJ2-7 and V is TRBV7-3, with TRBD2 as a possible D gene (6 bases). Germline V lookup: CDR1 SGHTA, CDR2 FQGTGA. This CDR3 contains 17 residues. Trimming pared 5 bases from V and 4 bases from J, leaving 24 bases between. This chain's CDR3 is CASSRAGPLFAPYEQYF. CDR3 coding DNA: TGTGCCAGCAGCCGCGCGGGACCCCTATTCGCCCCGTACGAGCAGTACTTC.

The chain carries TRBV10-3 and TRBJ2-7; D is possibly TRBD2 (6 bases). V lost 4 bases, J lost 6 bases, and 7 bases lay in between. The CDR3 extends over 11 amino acids. Germline V CDR1 and CDR2: ENHRY, SYGVKD. The CDR3 DNA is TGTGCCATCAGTGGCGGGGCCGAGCAGTACTTC. This gives the protein CAISGGAEQYF.

V is TRBV30 and J is TRBJ2-1, with TRBD2 identical over 8 bases. The CDR3 has 15 amino acids. Per the germline V gene, CDR1 is GTSNPN and CDR2 is SVGIG (reference sequence). Losses at the gene ends were 4 bases for V and 9 bases for J; bases not matched to a gene: 14. The CDR3 DNA follows: TGTGCCTGGATGGGTCGGGGGGGCCGTCGAGGTGAGCAGTTCTTC. It translates to CAWMGRGGRRGEQFF. Looking up the rest from reference TRBV30 and TRBJ2-1 gives the full variable domain: SQTIHQWPATLVQPVGSPLSLECTVEGTSNPNLYWYRQAAGRGLQLLFYSVGIGQISSEVPQNLSASRPQDRQFILSSKKLLLSDSGFYLCAWMGRGGRRGEQFFGPGTRLTVL.